This TCR beta chain came from a study of neurological immune-mediated disorders. The CDR3 consists of 13 residues. Looked up from germline, CDR1 is SGHRS and CDR2 is YFSETQ. Trimming cost V 3 bases and J 3 bases, with 6 bases left between them. TCRdb re-called the 5' RACE reads with MiXCR, one entry per CDR3 protein. Of about 24,000 distinct CDR3 sequences listed, under 15% are singletons. This clonotype was observed at least ten times. The chain combines TRBV5-1 with TRBJ1-4; a weak D match, TRBD1 (5 bases). The receptor comes from a middle-aged woman with HTLV-1-associated myelopathy (HAM/TSP). Sequencing was done on a sample of PBMCs. The DNA of the CDR3 is TGCGCCAGCAGCTGGGGGGCTAATGAAAAACTGTTTTTT. It translates to CASSWGANEKLFF.